Below, one T cell receptor beta chain is given with its context. This CDR3 is built from 16 residues. Losses at the gene ends were 5 bases for V and 6 bases for J; bases not matched to a gene: 16. Germline loops: CDR1 SGDLS, CDR2 YYNGEE. Data came from immunoSEQ multiplex PCR; TCRdb stores just in-frame clones and leaves some out. This sample yields under 700,000 clones, of which 78% are seen a single time; around 0.013% belongs to the top ten. This specimen belongs to a study of shared T cell receptors in the human thymus. These data are also associated with another study on human thymus T cells.

This TCR was sampled from a boy in the first two years of life with a congenital heart defect. Sequencing used thymocytes. The chain is built from TRBV9 and TRBJ1-2, with 7 bases fitting TRBD1. DNA for the CDR3: TGTGCCAGCAGACACTCACCTCGACAGGGACGTGATGGCTACACCTTC. It translates to CASRHSPRQGRDGYTF.